The clone carrying this TCR beta chain was observed a handful of times. This sample was included in a study of T-cell memory formation after mild COVID-19. TCRdb fed the 5' RACE reads into MiXCR, producing one record per CDR3 protein. The table shows fewer than 700,000 distinct CDR3 sequences, with about 22% occurring only once. The CDR3 spans 15 residues. The germline V gene encodes CDR1 SEHNR and CDR2 FQNEAQ (reference sequence). J was trimmed by 3 bases and V by 5 bases; bases with no gene match: 6. Material for sequencing was PBMCs or a T cell subset sorted from them (not recorded which). This receptor was identified in an adult woman who had mild COVID-19 (a few samples of this study predate the infection). Cell type and time point are not known. This sequence joins TRBV7-9 and TRBJ1-1; 10 nucleotides align to TRBD1. CDR3 nucleotide sequence: TGTGCCAGCAGCCATTGGACAGGGGGGGACACTGAAGCTTTCTTT. This encodes CASSHWTGGDTEAFF.